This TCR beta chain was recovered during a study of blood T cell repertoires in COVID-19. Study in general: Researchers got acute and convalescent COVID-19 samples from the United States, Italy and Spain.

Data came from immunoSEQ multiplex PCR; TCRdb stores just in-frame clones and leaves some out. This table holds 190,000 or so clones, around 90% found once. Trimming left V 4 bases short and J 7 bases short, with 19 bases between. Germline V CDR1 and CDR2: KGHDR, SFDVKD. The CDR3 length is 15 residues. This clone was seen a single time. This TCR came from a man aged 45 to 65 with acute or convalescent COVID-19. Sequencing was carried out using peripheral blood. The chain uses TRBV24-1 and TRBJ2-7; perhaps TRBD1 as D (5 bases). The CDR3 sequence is CATSDRQSALGEQYF. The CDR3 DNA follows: TGTGCCACCAGTGACAGACAGTCGGCACTCGGGGAGCAGTACTTC.